A selection of T cell receptor beta chains follows, all from one sample in a study of blood T cells in healthy people across ages. TCRdb reprocessed the 5' RACE reads via MiXCR and lists one record per CDR3 protein. The profile covers 660,000 or so distinct CDR3 sequences, with 58% appearing a single time and around 37% taken by the ten largest. Input material: blood. The receptor set was obtained from a man between 60 and 75 years old in good health. CDR3s include the opening cysteine and the closing phenylalanine or tryptophan. D genes are given only for firm matches. The size entry is marked missing in some rows and otherwise reads once, few, many or a size class.

cdr3_nt cdr3_aa j_call d_call v_call clone_size
TGCAGCGTTGATGCCAGGGGGGATGAAAAACTGTTTTTT CSVDARGDEKLFF TRBJ1-4 TRBD1 TRBV29-1 NA
TGTGCCAGCGGCCTTGGGGCTAACACTGAAGCTTTCTTT CASGLGANTEAFF TRBJ1-1 NA TRBV7-6 NA
TGCGCCAGCAGCTTGCAGGGATCGGATGGCTACACCTTC CASSLQGSDGYTF TRBJ1-2 NA TRBV5-1 few
TGCGCCAGCAGCTTGGGGCAAATCACTGAAGCTTTCTTT CASSLGQITEAFF TRBJ1-1 NA TRBV5-1 NA
TGTGCCACCAGTGATGCGGACAGGGGTGCAGATACGCAGTATTTT CATSDADRGADTQYF TRBJ2-3 TRBD1 TRBV24-1 NA
TGTGCCACCAGCAGAGATATCAGTAGCGGCTACGAGCAGTACTTC CATSRDISSGYEQYF TRBJ2-7 NA TRBV15 NA
TGTGCCAGCTCACTGACAGTTCTAATGCGAGAGACCCAGTACTTC CASSLTVLMRETQYF TRBJ2-5 NA TRBV18 NA
TGTGCCAGCAGCTTAGGTGCGCGAGGGATGAACACTGAAGCTTTCTTT CASSLGARGMNTEAFF TRBJ1-1 NA TRBV7-2 NA
TGCGCCAGCAGCAAGGCTAGGGGTACCCTGCAAGAGACCCAGTACTTC CASSKARGTLQETQYF TRBJ2-5 NA TRBV5-1 few
TGTGCCAGCAGCGTAGCGGTGGGGACAGGGAAAACCTACGAGCAGTACTTC CASSVAVGTGKTYEQYF TRBJ2-7 TRBD1 TRBV9 NA
TGTGCCAGCAGCTTAGTTGCGGGTAATGAGCAGTTCTTC CASSLVAGNEQFF TRBJ2-1 NA TRBV11-3 NA